This T cell receptor beta chain was observed in a study of CD8 T cells in ankylosing spondylitis. Study-wide results and caveats: For ankylosing spondylitis blood, a TCR beta motif of 8 or 9 highly homologous variants appeared characteristic. Reportedly, disease-linked clones are significantly enriched in ankylosing spondylitis patients' matched synovial fluid. Disease-linked clones were CD8+ and relatively rare in peripheral blood.

Molecular-barcoded quantitative 5'-RACE produced these TCR beta libraries. TCRdb reanalysed the 5' RACE reads using MiXCR and keeps one entry per CDR3 protein. The sample has approximately 350,000 distinct CDR3 sequences, about 20% seen once; the top ten hold 10% to 15%. About this clonotype itself: No antigen is known for it.

Specimen: blood, either unsorted or a sorted T cell fraction (not recorded which). This clonotype was obtained from a male donor with ankylosing spondylitis or in good health (not recorded which).

DNA for the CDR3: TGTGCCAGCTCAAACCAGGGTATGCTAGCGGTGAACACCGGGGAGCTGTTTTTT. This gives the protein CASSNQGMLAVNTGELFF. This chain links TRBV3-1 with TRBJ2-2; 7 bases map to TRBD2. V shed 8 bases and J 1 base; nucleotides not matched to a gene: 16. The CDR3 covers 18 residues. Germline CDR1 LGHDT, CDR2 YNNKEL (reference sequence).